Presented here are 7 T cell receptor beta chains from one specimen sequenced in a study of CD8+CD57+ T cells in acquired aplastic anemia. Patients sequenced had flow cytometry evidence of CD8+CD57+ cell expansion. Profiles of TCR beta VDJ and CDR3 were generated from a genomic DNA template. TCRdb analysed the reads with MiXCR anew, one entry per CDR3 protein. The data show under 200,000 distinct CDR3 sequences, about 48% seen once. Sequencing was carried out using sorted CD4+, CD8+, or CD8+CD57+ T cells (not recorded which) from PBMCs. The receptor set was obtained from a human donor with aplastic anemia.

For this clonotype: A much bigger clone sits one base away, suggesting this may be a read error. This chain connects TRBV12-3 or TRBV12-4 to TRBJ2-4, with 10 bases that match TRBD1. Trimming took 8 bases from V and 0 from J; bases not matched to a gene: 10. The CDR3 contains 17 residues. The CDR3 DNA reads as TGTGCCAGCGGTTATTTCTGGACAGGGGGAGCCAAAAACATTCAGTACTTC. It encodes CASGYFWTGGAKNIQYF.

In this sample, this clonotype turned up a few times. V and J are TRBV25-1 and TRBJ1-5; TRBD1 agrees at 9 bases. The V and J ends lost 6 bases and 7 bases, in that order; junction bases with no gene match: 7. Germline-derived CDR1 and CDR2 are MGHDK and SYGVNS. CDR3 length: 14 residues. The CDR3 region has the DNA TGTGCCAGCAGGGGGACAGGGTTGGGCCAGCCCCAGCATTTT. Its protein is CASRGTGLGQPQHF.

Only a few counts were recorded for this clonotype. This rearrangement joins TRBV2 to TRBJ2-6; D is ambiguous. Germline values: CDR1 SNHLY, CDR2 FYNNEI. Trimming cost V 6 bases and J 0 bases, with 9 bases left between them. The CDR3 runs 15 residues. CDR3 loop: CASRLQSSGANVLTF. CDR3 DNA: TGTGCCAGCAGGCTACAGAGCTCTGGGGCCAACGTCCTGACTTTC.

Only a few counts were recorded for this clonotype. This sequence joins TRBV12-3 or TRBV12-4 and TRBJ2-5, with D tentatively TRBD2 (6 bases). V was clipped by 4 bases and J by 4 bases, with 16 bases between them. The CDR3 runs 15 residues. This chain's CDR3 is CASSSYAGQGETQYF. CDR3 coding DNA: TGTGCCAGCAGTTCTTACGCGGGGCAGGGAGAGACCCAGTACTTC.

This rearrangement joins TRBV7-9 to TRBJ2-5; D might be TRBD2 (5 bases). CDR1 and CDR2 from the germline V gene are SEHNR and FQNEAQ (reference sequence). V lost 1 base to trimming and J lost 3 bases, with 12 bases between them. This CDR3 contains 15 residues. CDR3 in amino acids: CASSLDGRAEETQYF. In DNA form, the CDR3 reads TGTGCCAGCAGCTTAGATGGGCGGGCTGAAGAGACCCAGTACTTC.

This clonotype came up a few times. The rearrangement links TRBV7-8 to TRBJ2-7, with D maybe TRBD2 (6 bases). V was cut by 8 bases and J by 4 bases, with 12 bases left in between. From germline, CDR1 is SGHVS and CDR2 FQNEAQ. The CDR3 has 12 amino acids. CDR3 region: CASQGRGYEQYF. Written as DNA, the CDR3 is TGTGCCAGCCAAGGGCGGGGTTACGAGCAGTACTTC.

This clonotype showed up many times. This chain joins TRBV6-5 and TRBJ2-7; tentative D call: TRBD1 (6 bases). This CDR3 has 15 amino acids. From germline, CDR1 is MNHEY and CDR2 SVGAGI. The germline V and J ends were trimmed by 0 bases and 1 base, with 10 bases remaining between them. This CDR3 is CASSYSTGRSYEQYF. DNA for the CDR3: TGTGCCAGCAGTTACTCTACAGGGAGATCCTACGAGCAGTACTTC.